A selection of T cell receptor beta chains follows, all from one sample in a study of blood T cell repertoires in COVID-19. Profiling relied on immunoSEQ multiplex PCR, and the TCRdb table lists in-frame clones only, not all of them. The sample comprises about 50,000 clones, around 83% of which are singletons, and 6% to 6.5% rests with the top ten. Sequencing was performed on peripheral blood. The source is an elderly woman with acute or convalescent COVID-19. CDR3s include the opening cysteine and the closing phenylalanine or tryptophan. The order of the fields is J gene, D gene, V gene, clone size, CDR3 DNA, CDR3 protein. The D gene is left open where the match is weak. Part of the rows lack a size; the others show once, few, many or a class for expanded clones.

>TRBJ1-2|TRBD1|TRBV7-9|once
TGTGCCAGCAGCAGGGACAGGGCATTTAACTATGGCTACACCTTC
CASSRDRAFNYGYTF
>TRBJ1-1|TRBD1|TRBV10-3|NA
TGTGCCATCAGTGGGTCAGGGGGGGTCACTGAAGCTTTCTTT
CAISGSGGVTEAFF
>TRBJ1-1|NA|TRBV2|NA
TGTGCCAGCACTTTGGACAGCTTGAACACTGAAGCTTTCTTT
CASTLDSLNTEAFF
>TRBJ1-4|TRBD1|TRBV7-8|NA
TGTGCCAGCAGCCCCGGGACAGGGTTGGGAAAACTGTTTTTT
CASSPGTGLGKLFF
>TRBJ1-1|TRBD1|TRBV6-5|NA
TGTGCCAGCAGTCAAATTCAGGGGGGGAACACTGAAGCTTTCTTT
CASSQIQGGNTEAFF
>TRBJ2-7|NA|TRBV7-2|NA
TGTGCCAGCAGCTTATTTCAGGGAAGCATATTAAGCTCCGAGCAGTACTTC
CASSLFQGSILSSEQYF
>TRBJ2-5|NA|TRBV5-1|NA
TGCGCCAGCAGCTTGGGACAGGACCAAGAGACCCAGTACTTC
CASSLGQDQETQYF
>TRBJ1-2|TRBD1|TRBV19|NA
TGTGCCAGTAGTAACCCTGGGACAGCTTATGGCTACACCTTC
CASSNPGTAYGYTF
>TRBJ2-3|NA|TRBV28|NA
TGTGCCAGCAGTCCTTACCCGGGGGTTACGCAGTATTTT
CASSPYPGVTQYF
>TRBJ1-3|NA|TRBV29-1|NA
TGCAGCGTCGGGGGGAATGGAAACACCATATATTTT
CSVGGNGNTIYF
>TRBJ1-1|NA|TRBV12-5|NA
TGTGCTAGTGGTCCCGGTTGGCGGGGGCCCCCGGCTTTCTTT
CASGPGWRGPPAFF
>TRBJ2-1|TRBD2|TRBV3-1/TRBV3-2|NA
TGTGCCAGCAGCCAAGACGCGGGGGCCTACAATGAGCAGTTCTTC
CASSQDAGAYNEQFF
>TRBJ2-5|TRBD2|TRBV6-2/TRBV6-3|NA
TGTGCCAGCAGTTACCCTTTAGCGGGGGGAATCCAAGAGACCCAGTACTTC
CASSYPLAGGIQETQYF
>TRBJ1-2|NA|TRBV16|NA
TGTGCCAGCAGCCAATCTAGGTTGACGGGAAACTATGGCTACACCTTC
CASSQSRLTGNYGYTF
>TRBJ2-3|NA|TRBV7-8|NA
TGTGCCAGCAGCTTAGTAACAGGGCTTAGCACAGATACGCAGTATTTT
CASSLVTGLSTDTQYF
>TRBJ1-5|NA|TRBV19|NA
TGTGCCAGTACCCCTCGCCCAGGGGGCAATCAGCCCCAGCATTTT
CASTPRPGGNQPQHF
>TRBJ2-5|TRBD2|TRBV5-8|NA
TGTGCCAGCAGCTTGCTGCGGGGGGCACAAGAGACCCAGTACTTC
CASSLLRGAQETQYF
>TRBJ1-4|TRBD1|TRBV19|NA
TGTGCCGCCAGGAGGACAGGGGAGTTTCCTAAGGAAAAACTGTTTTTT
CAARRTGEFPKEKLFF
>TRBJ1-2|NA|TRBV9|NA
TGTGCCAGCAGCCCGACGACAGTTTTCGAGGTAGGCGGCTACACCTTC
CASSPTTVFEVGGYTF
>TRBJ2-5|TRBD2|TRBV19|NA
TGTGCCAGTAGTAGGGGACTAGCGGGGGAGACCCAGTACTTC
CASSRGLAGETQYF
>TRBJ2-1|TRBD2|TRBV7-9|NA
TGTGCCAGCAGCTCCCCGGGAGCGGGGGGGCTGGGAAATGAGCAGTTCTTC
CASSSPGAGGLGNEQFF
>TRBJ1-2|NA|TRBV6-2/TRBV6-3|NA
TGTGCCAGCAGTTGGGAAGGGACTGGAGGCTACACCTTC
CASSWEGTGGYTF
>TRBJ2-5|TRBD2|TRBV30|NA
TGTGCCTGGAGTCGCGGGGGGGTTGAGACCCAGTACTTC
CAWSRGGVETQYF
>TRBJ2-3|NA|TRBV5-1|NA
TGCGCCAGCAGCTTGGGGCTAGCTTCGGATACGCAGTATTTT
CASSLGLASDTQYF
>TRBJ1-2|NA|TRBV19|NA
TGTGCCAGTAGTATTGACAGGATTTATGGCTACACCTTC
CASSIDRIYGYTF
>TRBJ1-1|NA|TRBV11-2|NA
TGTGCCAGCAGCTCGACAACAGGGCACACTGAAGCTTTCTTT
CASSSTTGHTEAFF
>TRBJ1-2|NA|TRBV2|few
TGTGCCAGCAGTGCAGGAACGAATAACTATGGCTACACCTTC
CASSAGTNNYGYTF
>TRBJ1-1|TRBD1|TRBV6-6|NA
TGTGCCAGCAGTTACAACAGGGGTACTGAAGCTTTCTTT
CASSYNRGTEAFF
>TRBJ2-6|TRBD1|TRBV18|once
TGTGCCAGCTCACCAAGGTCAGGGGGCTTCTCTGGGGCCAACGTCCTGACTTTC
CASSPRSGGFSGANVLTF
>TRBJ2-1|NA|TRBV24-1|once
TGTGCCACCAGTTCGGACGCCGGGGGAGCGGGTGAGCAGTTCTTC
CATSSDAGGAGEQFF
>TRBJ2-1|TRBD2|TRBV5-1|NA
TGCGCCAGCAGCGCCGGGGCGGGGGGGCGAACTAATGAGCAGTTCTTC
CASSAGAGGRTNEQFF
>TRBJ1-6|NA|TRBV6-5|NA
TGTGCCAGCAGCAGGCTGCCTGATTCACCCCTCCACTTT
CASSRLPDSPLHF
>TRBJ2-1|TRBD1|TRBV6-5|NA
TGTGCCAGCAGTTCCGGACAGGGGAGGAGGAATGAGCAGTTCTTC
CASSSGQGRRNEQFF
>TRBJ2-7|NA|TRBV30|NA
TGTGCCTGGTTCCCAACGGGTGCGAGCTCCTACGAGCAGTACTTC
CAWFPTGASSYEQYF
>TRBJ1-4|NA|TRBV14|few
TGTGCCAGCAGCCAAGGAAAACCTACGGGGGAAAAACTGTTTTTT
CASSQGKPTGEKLFF
>TRBJ2-1|TRBD1|TRBV18|NA
TGTGCCAGCTCAATCGGACAGGGAAAGGGCGAGCAGTTCTTC
CASSIGQGKGEQFF
>TRBJ2-5|TRBD2|TRBV10-2|NA
TGCGCCGGAGCAAGGGGACTAGCTGAGACCCAGTACTTC
CAGARGLAETQYF
>TRBJ2-2|NA|TRBV5-5|NA
TGTGCCAGCAGACCCACAGGGAACCCAAGAACCGGGGAGCTGTTTTTT
CASRPTGNPRTGELFF
>TRBJ1-3|NA|TRBV5-1|NA
TGCGCCAGCAGCCAGACGTATGACACAAACTCTGGAAACACCATATATTTT
CASSQTYDTNSGNTIYF
>TRBJ1-1|NA|TRBV18|NA
TGTGCCAGCTCACCAGCTACAGGGATCCAAGCTTTCTTT
CASSPATGIQAFF
>TRBJ1-4|TRBD1|TRBV19|NA
TGTGCCAGTAGTAGCGGGACAGAGAATGAAAAACTGTTTTTT
CASSSGTENEKLFF
>TRBJ2-3|TRBD2|TRBV10-3|NA
TGTGCCATCAGCGGTACTAGCGGGGGGGCCACAGATACGCAGTATTTT
CAISGTSGGATDTQYF
>TRBJ1-2|TRBD1|TRBV4-1|NA
TGCGCCAGCAGCCTGGGACAGGGGTATGGCTACACCTTC
CASSLGQGYGYTF
>TRBJ1-6|NA|TRBV6-4|NA
TGTGCCAGCAGTGATCGGGAAGGGTGGAATTCACCCCTCCACTTT
CASSDREGWNSPLHF
>TRBJ2-7|TRBD1|TRBV5-1|NA
TGCGCCAGCAGCTTGGGTCAGGGGGCCTACGAGCAGTACTTC
CASSLGQGAYEQYF
>TRBJ2-2|TRBD2|TRBV30|once
TGTGCCTGGAATGGGGGGGGACTTCTCCTGACCGGGGAGCTGTTTTTT
CAWNGGGLLLTGELFF
>TRBJ1-2|TRBD1|TRBV5-4|once
TGTGCCAGCACCTGGACAGGAGTCTATGGCTACACCTTC
CASTWTGVYGYTF
>TRBJ2-1|TRBD2|TRBV27|NA
TGTGCCAGCAGTGCCTCTCTAGTAGCGGGGGGATACAATGAGCAGTTCTTC
CASSASLVAGGYNEQFF
>TRBJ1-4|NA|TRBV7-9|once
TGTGCCAGCAGCTTACGGGATGAAAAACTGTTTTTT
CASSLRDEKLFF
>TRBJ1-1|NA|TRBV5-8|once
TGTGCCAGCTTGCTTGCGGGGGGCACTGAAGCTTTCTTT
CASLLAGGTEAFF